These 20 T cell receptor beta chains share one sample of origin, sequenced in a study of cytomegalovirus exposure and HLA in healthy donors. Both 60 Vbeta primers and 13 Jbeta primers went into the PCR. Sequencing was performed with immunoSEQ multiplex PCR; in TCRdb, only in-frame clones are kept and a portion is missing. The data show 65,000 to 90,000 clones, around 80% seen once. The sequenced sample consisted of PBMCs. Receptors originate from a man aged 25 to 40 in good health and CMV-seronegative.

V and J are TRBV19 and TRBJ2-1; D may be TRBD1 (5 bases). Germline V CDR1 and CDR2: LNHDA, SQIVND (reference sequence). Trimming took off 4 bases at V and 4 bases at J, with 17 bases between the two ends. CDR3 size: 16 residues. Here the CDR3 DNA reads TGTGCCAGTAGTACGACAGCGCGCCTCCCGTACAATGAGCAGTTCTTC. It yields the protein CASSTTARLPYNEQFF.

The chain combines TRBV7-9 with TRBJ1-1; 7 bases agree with TRBD1. The CDR3 covers 16 residues. Germline assignment: CDR1 SEHNR and CDR2 FQNEAQ (reference sequence). The V gene end was trimmed by 5 bases and the J gene end by 0 bases; junction bases not matched to a gene: 9. CDR3 coding DNA: TGTGCCAGCAGCGTCCGGGACAGCGTCATGAACACTGAAGCTTTCTTT. Encoded protein: CASSVRDSVMNTEAFF.

The rearrangement joins TRBV7-6 to TRBJ1-6; D remains ambiguous. V gave up 2 bases and J gave up 10 bases, with 9 bases separating them. This CDR3 has 13 amino acids. CDR1 is SGHVS, CDR2 FNYEAQ, per germline. DNA for the CDR3: TGTGCCAGCAGCTTAAATGAGGGATCACCCCTCCACTTT. Its translation: CASSLNEGSPLHF.

The chain couples TRBV27 to TRBJ2-1, with 8 bases lining up with TRBD2. The length of the CDR3 is 13 residues. With V trimmed by 5 bases and J by 9 bases, 6 bases remained unmatched. Germline CDR1 is MNHEY and CDR2 is SMNVEV (reference sequence). CDR3 protein: CASSHSGGSEQFF. The CDR3, as DNA: TGTGCCAGCAGTCACTCGGGAGGGAGTGAGCAGTTCTTC.

The V and J genes are TRBV6-1 and TRBJ1-1; 10 bases align to TRBD1. Unmatched junction bases numbered 5, after V lost 0 bases and J lost 4 bases. This CDR3 region has 16 residues. Germline V gene sequence: CDR1 MNHNS, CDR2 SASEGT. CDR3 sequence: CASSEAVGQGITEAFF. The CDR3 DNA follows: TGTGCCAGCAGTGAAGCTGTGGGACAGGGGATCACTGAAGCTTTCTTT.

This clone was detected a few times. The chain carries TRBV6-5 and TRBJ1-5, with a weak D call TRBD1 (5 bases). V lost 11 bases to trimming and J lost 0 bases, with 11 bases between them. The CDR3 covers 13 residues. The V gene's germline CDR1 is MNHEY and CDR2 SVGAGI. The chain's CDR3 is CAAGRGSNQPQHF. Here the CDR3 DNA reads TGTGCCGCAGGGCGAGGTAGCAATCAGCCCCAGCATTTT.

The chain employs TRBV2 and TRBJ2-3, with a weak D call TRBD1 (5 bases). Deletions cut 5 bases from V and 8 bases from J, with 17 bases between. Germline CDR1 and CDR2: SNHLY and FYNNEI. The CDR3 totals 14 residues. In DNA form, the CDR3 reads TGTGCCAGCAGTTCGGACAAGAGTGGTAGTACGCAGTATTTT. As protein: CASSSDKSGSTQYF.

V usage is TRBV15 and J usage is TRBJ1-1, with D possibly TRBD1 on 6 matching bases. CDR1 is LNHNV and CDR2 is YYDKDF in the germline V gene (reference sequence). The CDR3 covers 14 residues. The ends were cut back, 5 bases at V and 1 base at J, with 11 bases in the middle. The CDR3 nucleotides are TGTGCCACCAGCCGGGGACATTCGAACACTGAAGCTTTCTTT. It specifies CATSRGHSNTEAFF.

The V and J genes are TRBV6-6 and TRBJ2-7; TRBD2 aligns across 7 bases. The CDR3 length is 13 residues. Germline V gene lookup returns CDR1 MNHNY and CDR2 SVGAGI (reference sequence). V shed 8 bases, J shed 4 bases, and the junction held 8 bases outside the gene matches. The CDR3 loop is CASRNGGGYEQYF. The CDR3, as DNA: TGTGCCAGCCGAAATGGCGGGGGATACGAGCAGTACTTC.

This chain uses TRBV11-1 with TRBJ1-1; TRBD1 aligns across 7 bases. The V gene end was trimmed by 5 bases and the J gene end by 0 bases; junction bases not matched to a gene: 6. The CDR3 runs to 15 residues. Germline CDR1 is SGHAT and CDR2 is FQDESV (reference sequence). The CDR3 region is CASSRQGRMNTEAFF. Written as DNA, the CDR3 is TGTGCCAGCAGCAGACAGGGTAGGATGAACACTGAAGCTTTCTTT.

This clone has just a few counts. The sample contains more than one DNA sequence encoding this CDR3. The V call is TRBV6-5, the J call TRBJ1-5; possible D gene TRBD1, 5 bases. The germline V gene has CDR1 MNHEY and CDR2 SVGAGI. The length of the CDR3 is 13 residues. V was shortened by 5 bases and J by 4 bases, with 9 bases between the two germline ends. Written as DNA, the CDR3 is TGTGCCAGCAGTAGACAGCAAAATCAGCCCCAGCATTTT. Translation gives CASSRQQNQPQHF.

This sequence joins TRBV19 and TRBJ1-1; D is uncertain. V was clipped by 7 bases and J by 5 bases, with 14 bases between them. CDR1 is LNHDA and CDR2 is SQIVND in the germline V gene (reference sequence). This CDR3 contains 13 residues. The CDR3 sequence: CASTPGVGTEAFF. The CDR3 DNA is TGTGCCAGTACCCCCGGGGTGGGGACTGAAGCTTTCTTT.

The rearrangement links TRBV7-8 to TRBJ2-2; D might be TRBD1 (6 bases). The ends were cut back, 5 bases at V and 5 bases at J, with 15 bases in the middle. This CDR3 is 15 amino acids long. Germline CDR1 and CDR2: SGHVS and FQNEAQ. The CDR3 DNA reads TGTGCCAGCAGCGCCTACAGGGTGTGGACCGGGGAGCTGTTTTTT. Encoded protein: CASSAYRVWTGELFF.

The chain is built from TRBV7-9 and TRBJ2-5, with TRBD2 matching over 9 bases. This CDR3 has 15 amino acids. CDR1 and CDR2 from the germline V gene are SEHNR and FQNEAQ (reference sequence). J lost 1 base, V lost 5 bases, and 5 bases had no gene match. The CDR3: CASSARLAAQETQYF. The CDR3 region has the DNA TGTGCCAGCAGCGCCAGACTAGCGGCCCAAGAGACCCAGTACTTC.

CDR3 amino acids: CASSFSDTEAFF. The CDR3, as DNA: TGTGCCAGCAGCTTTTCGGACACTGAAGCTTTCTTT. V and J are TRBV11-2 and TRBJ1-1, with D unclear. Trimming pared 3 bases from V and 3 bases from J, leaving 5 bases between. This CDR3 spans 12 amino acids. The germline CDR1 and CDR2 sequences are SGHAT and FQNNGV.

CDR3 DNA sequence: TGTGCCAGCACCTCGAGTACTAGCGGGGTTCGGGAGCAGTTCTTC. This sequence encodes CASTSSTSGVREQFF. The V call is TRBV7-9, the J call TRBJ2-1; 10 bases are a match to TRBD2. The germline V gene encodes CDR1 SEHNR and CDR2 FQNEAQ (reference sequence). The CDR3 loop spans 15 amino acids. V lost 7 bases, J lost 10 bases, and 13 bases stayed unmatched.

The gene calls are TRBV5-4 and TRBJ2-7; 7 bases align to TRBD1. Germline loops: CDR1 SGHNT, CDR2 YYREEE (reference sequence). The CDR3 contains 15 residues. V trimming: 4 bases; J trimming: 3 bases; junction bases outside the gene matches: 10. The CDR3 DNA sequence: TGTGCCAGCAGCCAATCAAACCGGGACAGCTACGAGCAGTACTTC. This encodes CASSQSNRDSYEQYF.

The chain employs TRBV18 and TRBJ2-5; tentatively, D is TRBD2 (6 bases). CDR1 is KGHSH and CDR2 is LQKENI in the germline V gene. Between the trimmed V and J ends, which lost 6 bases and 2 bases, there was a span of 10 bases. The CDR3 sequence is 13 residues long. In nucleotides, the CDR3 is TGTGCCAGCTCCGGGGGTAGACAAGAGACCCAGTACTTC. Amino acids: CASSGGRQETQYF.

V and J are TRBV2 and TRBJ2-3; D perhaps matches TRBD1 (6 bases). This CDR3 contains 19 residues. Trimming left V 2 bases short and J 6 bases short, with 27 bases between. CDR1 and CDR2 (germline): SNHLY, FYNNEI. CDR3 in DNA: TGTGCCAGCAGTGAATTCGGTCGGGTAGGGGGTGTAAAGTCGGATACGCAGTATTTT. Protein product: CASSEFGRVGGVKSDTQYF.

The chain links TRBV4-1 to TRBJ1-1; a possible D gene is TRBD1 (5 bases). Germline V gives CDR1 MGHRA, CDR2 YSYEKL. The CDR3 spans 17 residues. Trimming removed 0 bases at V and 11 bases at J, with 25 bases between. CDR3 amino acids: CASSQDYGMSGVEGAFF. In nucleotides, the CDR3 is TGCGCCAGCAGCCAAGATTATGGCATGTCGGGGGTTGAGGGGGCTTTCTTT.